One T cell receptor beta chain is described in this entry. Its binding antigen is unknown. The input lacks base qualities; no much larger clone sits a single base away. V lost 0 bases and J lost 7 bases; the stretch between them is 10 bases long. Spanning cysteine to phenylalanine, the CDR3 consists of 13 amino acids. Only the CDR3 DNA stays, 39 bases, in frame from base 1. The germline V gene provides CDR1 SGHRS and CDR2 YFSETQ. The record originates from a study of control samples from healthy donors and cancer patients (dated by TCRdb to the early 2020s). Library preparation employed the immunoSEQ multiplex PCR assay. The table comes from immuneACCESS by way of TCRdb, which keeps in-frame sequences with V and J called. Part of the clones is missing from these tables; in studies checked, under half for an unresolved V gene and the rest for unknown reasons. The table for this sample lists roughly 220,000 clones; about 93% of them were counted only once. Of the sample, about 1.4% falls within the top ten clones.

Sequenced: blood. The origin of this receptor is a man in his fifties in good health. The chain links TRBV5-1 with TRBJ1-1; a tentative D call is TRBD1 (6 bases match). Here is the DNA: TGCGCCAGCAGCTTGGGGACAGCATATGAAGCTTTCTTT. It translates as CASSLGTAYEAFF.